This T cell receptor (beta chain) originates from a study of blood T cell repertoires in COVID-19. Assay used: immunoSEQ multiplex PCR; TCRdb lists only in-frame clones, some missing. This sample yields about 390,000 clones, of which around 87% are seen a single time; over 2% belongs to the top ten. The germline CDR1 and CDR2 sequences are SGDLS and YYNGEE. The CDR3 is 14 residues long. Trimming took 0 bases from V and 5 from J; bases not matched to a gene: 0. The V call is TRBV9, the J call TRBJ2-5; 11 nucleotides match TRBD2. The origin of this receptor is a woman aged 55-69 years with COVID-19, enrolled during active disease. Sequenced: peripheral blood. In DNA, the CDR3 is TGTGCCAGCAGCGTAGGACTAGCGGGGGAGACCCAGTACTTC. Translating gives CASSVGLAGETQYF. Drawing the rest from reference TRBV9 and TRBJ2-5, the complete variable domain is DSGVTQTPKHLITATGQRVTLRCSPRSGDLSVYWYQQSLDQGLQFLIQYYNGEERAKGNILERFSAQQFPDLHSELNLSSLELGDSALYFCASSVGLAGETQYFGPGTRLLVL.